This TCR beta chain was retrieved from a study of identical twins' blood T cells. Looking at the study overall: About 50 million reads came from about 12 libraries, six alpha, six beta. Study-wide points: Top TCRbeta clonotypes were shared more with twin than unrelated donors.

Likely shared infections and vaccines: all three twin pairs were reared together. TCRdb processed the 5' RACE reads anew with MiXCR; each CDR3 protein has one entry. The sample lists fewer than 450,000 distinct CDR3 sequences, about 28% occurring once. V shed 3 bases and J shed 4 bases, with 10 bases lying between them. There are 14 residues in the CDR3. Per germline, CDR1 MDHEN and CDR2 SYDVKM. This clonotype was picked up many times. No antigen is known for it. The source material was PBMCs. The source is a woman aged 18 to 49 in good health. The chain links TRBV28 to TRBJ1-5; D gene ambiguous. CDR3 loop: CASSFAPRNQPQHF. CDR3 sequence (DNA): TGTGCCAGCAGTTTCGCCCCAAGAAATCAGCCCCAGCATTTT. The complete variable domain, with remaining parts taken from reference TRBV28 and TRBJ1-5, reads DVKVTQSSRYLVKRTGEKVFLECVQDMDHENMFWYRQDPGLGLRLIYFSYDVKMKEKGDIPEGYSVSREKKERFSLILESASTNQTSMYLCASSFAPRNQPQHFGDGTRLSIL.